The rows below give T cell receptor beta chains drawn from one sample of a study of blood T cell repertoires in COVID-19. Clones were read by immunoSEQ multiplex PCR, and TCRdb kept only the in-frame ones, dropping some. The sample lists more than 25,000 clones; approximately 80% were seen once. What was sequenced was peripheral blood. Source of these receptors: a woman of 80 years or more with acute or convalescent COVID-19. Both conserved end residues are part of each CDR3. D genes are given only for firm matches. Not every row has a clone size; where given, it reads once, few, many or a size class.

D gene	CDR3 length	V gene	J gene	clone size	CDR3 protein	CDR3 DNA
TRBD2	14	TRBV7-2	TRBJ2-1	-	CASARTSGYNEQFF	TGTGCCAGCGCCCGGACTAGCGGGTACAATGAGCAGTTCTTC
TRBD2	15	TRBV3-1/TRBV3-2	TRBJ2-5	-	CASSQGGGLQETQYF	TGTGCCAGCAGCCAGGGGGGAGGGCTGCAAGAGACCCAGTACTTC
TRBD2	14	TRBV19	TRBJ2-7	-	CASSPRTSGYEQYF	TGTGCCAGTAGTCCGCGGACTAGCGGCTACGAGCAGTACTTC
TRBD1	15	TRBV12-5	TRBJ1-1	-	CASGTRTGEGTEAFF	TGTGCTAGTGGTACCCGGACAGGGGAGGGCACTGAAGCTTTCTTT
-	14	TRBV6-5	TRBJ2-2	-	CASRHDRSTGELFF	TGTGCCAGCAGACATGACAGGTCCACCGGGGAGCTGTTTTTT
TRBD1	12	TRBV6-5	TRBJ2-7	-	CASWDRVHEQYF	TGTGCCAGCTGGGACAGGGTCCACGAGCAGTACTTC
TRBD1	14	TRBV4-1	TRBJ2-3	-	CASSQGDSGPSQYF	TGCGCCAGCAGCCAAGGGGACAGTGGGCCTTCGCAGTATTTT
TRBD1	21	TRBV4-2	TRBJ1-1	few	CASSPNPAGTEGLSLNTEAFF	TGTGCCAGCAGCCCCAACCCAGCCGGGACAGAGGGCCTTTCCTTGAACACTGAAGCTTTCTTT
-	14	TRBV30	TRBJ2-2	-	CAWTRQYSTGELFF	TGTGCCTGGACCAGACAGTATTCCACCGGGGAGCTGTTTTTT
TRBD1	17	TRBV7-7	TRBJ1-4	-	CASSVRTGASTNEKLFF	TGTGCCAGCAGCGTACGGACAGGCGCGTCAACTAATGAAAAACTGTTTTTT
TRBD1	15	TRBV5-1	TRBJ2-2	-	CASSYRGPDTGELFF	TGCGCCAGCAGCTACAGGGGGCCGGACACCGGGGAGCTGTTTTTT
TRBD2	17	TRBV18	TRBJ2-2	-	CASSPGLAGPHTGELFF	TGTGCCAGCTCACCGGGACTAGCGGGACCACACACCGGGGAGCTGTTTTTT
-	15	TRBV2	TRBJ1-3	-	CASAGNLRSGNTIYF	TGTGCCAGCGCGGGGAATCTGCGCTCTGGAAACACCATATATTTT
-	14	TRBV15	TRBJ1-2	medium-sized	CATSSFDQNYGYTF	TGTGCCACCAGCTCCTTCGATCAGAACTATGGCTACACCTTC
-	15	TRBV19	TRBJ1-3	-	CASSIGEGSGNTIYF	TGTGCCAGTAGTATAGGCGAGGGATCTGGAAACACCATATATTTT
-	13	TRBV28	TRBJ2-1	-	CASSNRAYNEQFF	TGTGCCAGCAGCAACCGCGCGTACAATGAGCAGTTCTTC
-	15	TRBV7-9	TRBJ2-3	-	CASSLAGGATDTQYF	TGTGCCAGCAGCTTAGCGGGCGGGGCCACAGATACGCAGTATTTT
-	15	TRBV11-3	TRBJ2-3	-	CASSSGLSWTDTQYF	TGTGCCAGCAGCTCCGGACTCTCTTGGACAGATACGCAGTATTTT
-	14	TRBV5-1	TRBJ2-5	-	CASSPTDNQETQYF	TGCGCCAGCAGCCCGACAGATAACCAAGAGACCCAGTACTTC
-	13	TRBV6-4	TRBJ1-1	-	CASSQGGRAEAFF	TGTGCCAGCAGTCAGGGCGGGAGGGCTGAAGCTTTCTTT
-	17	TRBV7-9	TRBJ2-7	hyperexpanded	CASSHPLRGGLSYEQYF	TGTGCCAGCAGCCATCCCCTAAGGGGGGGCCTCTCCTACGAGCAGTACTTC
-	14	TRBV28	TRBJ1-5	-	CASTLGGTSQPQHF	TGTGCCAGCACCCTGGGGGGGACTAGCCAGCCCCAGCATTTT
-	14	TRBV6-1	TRBJ1-2	medium-sized	CASSDFGNNYGYTF	TGTGCCAGCAGTGATTTTGGCAATAACTATGGCTACACCTTC
TRBD2	14	TRBV10-1	TRBJ2-1	-	CASSDSGRTDEQFF	TGCGCCAGCAGTGACAGCGGGAGGACTGATGAGCAGTTCTTC
-	15	TRBV6-1	TRBJ1-3	-	CASSEGGSGGNTIYF	TGTGCCAGCAGTGAAGGGGGTTCGGGGGGAAACACCATATATTTT